These 30 T cell receptor beta chains were all obtained from the same sample, sequenced in a study of CD8 T cells in Susac syndrome. Random hexamers were used to reverse transcribe about 0.45 to 1 ug of RNA. TCRdb re-analysed the immunoSEQ multiplex PCR reads in MiXCR, keeping a single row per CDR3 protein. Counted here are under 550,000 distinct CDR3 sequences, 75% to 90% occurring once; the ten biggest clones make up under 0.15%. Sequences were obtained from CD8+ T cells from PBMCs. Every receptor here comes from a human donor with multiple sclerosis.

The chain couples TRBV7-6 to TRBJ2-3; TRBD2 matches 15 bases. Germline CDR1 SGHVS, CDR2 FNYEAQ. J lost 4 bases, V lost 4 bases, and 6 bases had no gene match. The CDR3 runs 17 residues. The CDR3 protein is CASSWTSGRAGADTQYF. The CDR3 DNA reads as TGTGCCAGCAGCTGGACTAGCGGGAGGGCCGGGGCAGATACGCAGTATTTT.

This chain links TRBV27 with TRBJ2-7; D gene uncertain. With 2 bases removed from V and 5 bases from J, the gap between germline ends came to 10 bases. CDR1 and CDR2 (germline): MNHEY, SMNVEV (reference sequence). The CDR3 sequence is 13 residues long. DNA of the CDR3: TGTGCCAGCAGTTTAATTGGGTCTGACGAGCAGTACTTC. This gives the protein CASSLIGSDEQYF.

The chain employs TRBV6-5 and TRBJ1-1, with TRBD1 matching over 7 bases. This CDR3 comprises 16 residues. Germline assignment: CDR1 MNHEY and CDR2 SVGAGI. V was pared by 0 bases and J by 0 bases, with 4 bases of the junction left unmatched. The CDR3 DNA is TGTGCCAGCAGTTACTCGACAGGGCCCATGAACACTGAAGCTTTCTTT. It yields the protein CASSYSTGPMNTEAFF.

This clonotype has only one observation. The V call is TRBV7-2, the J call TRBJ2-3, with TRBD2 matching over 8 bases. The CDR3 length is 14 residues. The germline CDR1 and CDR2 sequences are SGHTA and FQGNSA. V was clipped by 3 bases and J by 5 bases; unmatched bases: 4. CDR3 in amino acids: CASSFLAGEDTQYF. CDR3 nucleotides: TGTGCCAGCAGCTTCCTAGCGGGTGAAGATACGCAGTATTTT.

The genes are TRBV4-1 and TRBJ2-1; D remains unclear. Trimming took 3 bases from V and 9 from J, leaving 12 bases between them. The CDR3 has 13 amino acids. Germline-derived CDR1 and CDR2 are MGHRA and YSYEKL. CDR3 sequence: CASSHDPGGEQFF. The CDR3 coding sequence is TGCGCCAGCAGCCATGACCCCGGCGGTGAGCAGTTCTTC.

The genes are TRBV20-1 and TRBJ2-7; 7 bases agree with TRBD2. The J segment lost 0 bases and the V segment lost 5 bases, leaving 10 bases of the junction unmatched. The CDR3 contains 15 residues. The germline V gene encodes CDR1 DFQATT and CDR2 SNEGSKA (reference sequence). CDR3 in DNA: TGCAGTGCTTCAGCCGGGACTACAATCTCCTACGAGCAGTACTTC. This sequence encodes CSASAGTTISYEQYF.

The chain carries TRBV6-5 and TRBJ2-1; 8 bases are shared with TRBD2. V shed 0 bases, J shed 4 bases, and the junction held 5 bases outside the gene matches. This CDR3 has 16 residues. CDR1 is MNHEY and CDR2 is SVGAGI in the germline V gene. This CDR3 is CASSYSYERGYNEQFF. The CDR3 DNA sequence: TGTGCCAGCAGTTACTCGTATGAGCGGGGGTACAATGAGCAGTTCTTC.

In the case of this clonotype: The junction shows a germline mismatch at one end, possibly a read error. The chain combines TRBV27 with TRBJ2-7, with 13 bases identical to TRBD2. CDR1 is MNHEY, CDR2 SMNVEV, per germline (reference sequence). This CDR3 has 18 residues. The CDR3, as DNA: TGTGCCAGCAGTTTAATGAGGACTAGCGGGAGACCCTCCCACGAGCAGTACTTC. It yields the protein CASSLMRTSGRPSHEQYF.

The chain combines TRBV2 with TRBJ2-5; the D gene is possibly TRBD1 (5 bases). The CDR3 loop spans 15 amino acids. CDR1 SNHLY and CDR2 FYNNEI come from the germline V gene. The ends were cut back, 8 bases at V and 4 bases at J, with 20 bases in the middle. The CDR3 region is CASDGGAPSGETQYF. DNA of the CDR3: TGTGCCAGCGACGGTGGGGCGCCTTCTGGAGAGACCCAGTACTTC.

The V and J genes are TRBV27 and TRBJ2-7, with 7 bases that match TRBD1. Germline CDR1 MNHEY, CDR2 SMNVEV (reference sequence). The V and J ends lost 5 bases and 4 bases, in that order; junction bases with no gene match: 14. This CDR3 is built from 16 residues. The CDR3 is CASSELPGQRPYEQYF. The DNA for the CDR3 is TGTGCCAGCAGTGAATTACCGGGACAGAGGCCTTACGAGCAGTACTTC.

The CDR3 protein is CASSLPGGDGYTF. The CDR3 DNA follows: TGTGCCAGCAGCCTTCCGGGAGGCGATGGCTACACCTTC. The chain employs TRBV14 and TRBJ1-2, with unresolved D. Trimming pared 4 bases from V and 6 bases from J, leaving 12 bases between. CDR1 and CDR2 from the germline V gene are SGHDN and FVKESK. The CDR3 is made up of 13 amino acids. The full variable domain, in which reference TRBV14 and TRBJ1-2 provide the parts outside the CDR3, is EAGVTQFPSHSVIEKGQTVTLRCDPISGHDNLYWYRRVMGKEIKFLLHFVKESKQDESGMPNNRFLAERTGGTYSTLKVQPAELEDSGVYFCASSLPGGDGYTFGSGTRLTVV.

Turning to this clonotype: Relative to the germline gene, one junction end is altered; a read error may explain this. The J gene is TRBJ2-1, the V gene TRBV7-7; TRBD2 matches 8 bases. Germline CDR1 reads SSHAT; CDR2 reads FNYEAQ (reference sequence). The CDR3 length is 15 residues. CDR3 region: CASSIGSGSYNEQFF. In nucleotides, the CDR3 is TGTGCTAGCAGCATCGGGAGCGGGAGTTACAATGAGCAGTTCTTC.

The chain couples TRBV4-1 to TRBJ2-3; 14 nucleotides agree with TRBD2. Germline lookup yields CDR1 MGHRA and CDR2 YSYEKL. J gave up 5 bases and V 2 bases, and 6 bases lay outside the gene matches. This CDR3 has 17 residues. CDR3 coding DNA: TGCGCCAGCAGCCAACCGGGACTAGCGGGGGTTGGAGATACGCAGTATTTT. Its protein product is CASSQPGLAGVGDTQYF.

The chain uses TRBV13 and TRBJ1-2; D is unresolved. Per germline, CDR1 PRHDT and CDR2 FYEKMQ (reference sequence). The V end was cut by 5 bases, the J end by 2 bases, with 15 bases between. This CDR3 has 15 amino acids. The CDR3 reads CASSRGLPGNYGYTF. CDR3 bases: TGTGCCAGCAGCCGAGGACTCCCGGGGAACTATGGCTACACCTTC.

The chain is built from TRBV5-5 and TRBJ2-7; TRBD2 matches at 8 bases. Germline CDR1 and CDR2: SGHKS and YYEKEE (reference sequence). The V segment lost 0 bases and the J segment 2 bases; nucleotides outside the gene matches: 10. The CDR3 is 17 residues long. DNA of the CDR3: TGTGCCAGCAGCTTGGCCCCCCGCGGGGGGCCTACCTACGAGCAGTACTTC. Its translation is CASSLAPRGGPTYEQYF.

This chain connects TRBV25-1 to TRBJ2-7; D is ambiguous. V gave up 5 bases and J gave up 0 bases, with 11 bases separating them. This CDR3 is built from 14 residues. Germline CDR1 is MGHDK and CDR2 is SYGVNS. DNA of the CDR3: TGTGCCAGCAGTTTGGCGGAGCGCTCCTACGAGCAGTACTTC. It encodes CASSLAERSYEQYF.

The J gene is TRBJ1-2, the V gene TRBV27, with 7 bases lining up with TRBD1. Germline values: CDR1 MNHEY, CDR2 SMNVEV (reference sequence). The CDR3 loop spans 11 amino acids. V trimming: 5 bases; J trimming: 7 bases; junction bases outside the gene matches: 1. CDR3 DNA sequence: TGTGCCAGCAGTCAGGGGGTTGGCTACACCTTC. Protein sequence: CASSQGVGYTF.

This chain links TRBV4-1 with TRBJ2-7; the D is unclear. Germline V lookup: CDR1 MGHRA, CDR2 YSYEKL. Trimming shortened V by 3 bases and J by 7 bases, and 10 bases separated the two germline ends. This CDR3 is built from 12 residues. CDR3 sequence: CASSHQVGEQYF. Here the CDR3 DNA reads TGCGCCAGCAGCCACCAGGTGGGGGAGCAGTACTTC.

The CDR3 sequence is CASSGGQGITEAFF. The CDR3 DNA sequence: TGTGCCAGCAGCGGGGGACAGGGGATCACTGAAGCTTTCTTT. V gene TRBV9 combines with J gene TRBJ1-1, with 10 bases aligning to TRBD1. Losses at the gene ends were 3 bases for V and 4 bases for J; bases not matched to a gene: 3. There are 14 residues in the CDR3. In germline, CDR1 is SGDLS, CDR2 YYNGEE.

Concerning this clonotype itself: At one end the junction does not follow the germline gene, possibly because of a read error. The chain is built from TRBV6-5 and TRBJ2-7; weak D call: TRBD2 (5 bases). The CDR3 is made up of 12 amino acids. Per the germline V gene, CDR1 is MNHEY and CDR2 is SVGAGI. The CDR3 sequence is CASSPSSYGQYF. The DNA of the CDR3 is TGTGCCAGCAGCCCTAGCTCTTACGGGCAGTACTTC.

The chain couples TRBV5-1 to TRBJ2-3, with D tentatively TRBD1 or TRBD2 (6 bases each). Trimming cost V 3 bases and J 6 bases, with 20 bases left between them. The V gene's germline CDR1 is SGHRS and CDR2 YFSETQ. This CDR3 has 16 amino acids. The CDR3 coding sequence is TGCGCCAGCAGCTACCTGGGGGGACACCCTGTTGATACGCAGTATTTT. It encodes CASSYLGGHPVDTQYF.

The V gene is TRBV27, the J gene TRBJ2-1; D remains unclear. The CDR3 sequence is 15 residues long. V was cut by 2 bases and J by 8 bases, with 16 bases left in between. CDR1 is MNHEY and CDR2 is SMNVEV in the germline V gene (reference sequence). The DNA of the CDR3 is TGTGCCAGCAGTTTAAGTGCTGGCTTATTGGATGAGCAGTTCTTC. Amino acid sequence: CASSLSAGLLDEQFF.

The chain uses TRBV7-6 and TRBJ2-7; 7 bases fit TRBD2. Trimming at V came to 5 bases and at J to 5 bases, leaving 9 bases not matched to a gene. Germline CDR1 SGHVS, CDR2 FNYEAQ. This CDR3 comprises 14 residues. In DNA, the CDR3 is TGTGCCAGCAGCCCCGGCGGGAGCTTCAACGAGCAGTACTTC. Translated: CASSPGGSFNEQYF.

The chain links TRBV29-1 to TRBJ2-1; D tentatively fits TRBD1 or TRBD2 (5 bases each). CDR3 size: 17 residues. Germline CDR1 is SQVTM and CDR2 is ANQGSEA. Trimming took 4 bases from V and 4 from J, leaving 23 bases between them. CDR3 loop: CSVVTGTETPEYNEQFF. The CDR3 DNA reads as TGCAGCGTTGTCACCGGGACCGAAACCCCGGAGTACAATGAGCAGTTCTTC.

This chain joins TRBV2 and TRBJ1-6; D is unresolved. The ends were cut back, 4 bases at V and 7 bases at J, with 8 bases in the middle. This CDR3 spans 13 amino acids. Germline lookup yields CDR1 SNHLY and CDR2 FYNNEI. The CDR3 reads CASSVSLNSPLHF. CDR3 nucleotide sequence: TGTGCCAGCAGTGTCAGTCTAAATTCACCCCTCCACTTT. The entire variable domain, with the rest obtained from reference TRBV2 and TRBJ1-6, is as follows: EPEVTQTPSHQVTQMGQEVILRCVPISNHLYFYWYRQILGQKVEFLVSFYNNEISEKSEIFDDQFSVERPDGSNFTLKIRSTKLEDSAMYFCASSVSLNSPLHFGNGTRLTVT.

The V call is TRBV19, the J call TRBJ2-3; the D gene is possibly TRBD2 (6 bases). The V gene's germline CDR1 is LNHDA and CDR2 SQIVND (reference sequence). The V end lost 3 bases, the J end lost 2 bases, and 12 bases lay between the germline ends. The CDR3 runs to 15 residues. The CDR3 region has the DNA TGTGCCAGTAGTATGGGTGCGGGAACCACAGATACGCAGTATTTT. Amino acids: CASSMGAGTTDTQYF. Drawing the rest from reference TRBV19 and TRBJ2-3, the complete variable domain is DGGITQSPKYLFRKEGQNVTLSCEQNLNHDAMYWYRQDPGQGLRLIYYSQIVNDFQKGDIAEGYSVSREKKESFPLTVTSAQKNPTAFYLCASSMGAGTTDTQYFGPGTRLTVL.

The J gene is TRBJ1-2, the V gene TRBV4-1; 8 positions match TRBD1. The CDR3 covers 14 residues. J lost 3 bases, V lost 1 base, and 1 base had no gene match. The germline V gene encodes CDR1 MGHRA and CDR2 YSYEKL. The CDR3 DNA reads TGCGCCAGCAGCCAAGTACAGGGGGACTATGGCTACACCTTC. Translating gives CASSQVQGDYGYTF.

In this sample, this clonotype turned up once. The CDR3 here is CASSLFGGVPYEQYF. As DNA, the CDR3 is TGTGCCAGCAGTTTATTTGGGGGAGTACCCTACGAGCAGTACTTC. V gene TRBV27 combines with J gene TRBJ2-7; D tentatively fits TRBD1 or TRBD2 (5 bases each). The CDR3 is 15 amino acids. V gave up 1 base and J gave up 2 bases, with 12 bases separating them. In germline, CDR1 is MNHEY, CDR2 SMNVEV (reference sequence).

This rearrangement joins TRBV13 to TRBJ2-2; the D gene is possibly TRBD2 (5 bases). V lost 0 bases and J lost 3, with 14 bases in between. The CDR3 length is 17 residues. CDR1 and CDR2 (germline): PRHDT, FYEKMQ (reference sequence). CDR3 in amino acids: CASSLGFPSGDTGELFF. The CDR3 nucleotides are TGTGCCAGCAGCTTAGGGTTCCCGAGCGGAGACACCGGGGAGCTGTTTTTT.

The chain couples TRBV7-6 to TRBJ2-1; 8 bases are a match to TRBD2. Losses at the gene ends were 0 bases for V and 6 bases for J; bases not matched to a gene: 7. The germline V gene encodes CDR1 SGHVS and CDR2 FNYEAQ. This CDR3 has 16 amino acids. The CDR3 region has the DNA TGTGCCAGCAGCTTAGCCGCGGGGGGACCCCTCAATGAGCAGTTCTTC. Translation gives CASSLAAGGPLNEQFF.